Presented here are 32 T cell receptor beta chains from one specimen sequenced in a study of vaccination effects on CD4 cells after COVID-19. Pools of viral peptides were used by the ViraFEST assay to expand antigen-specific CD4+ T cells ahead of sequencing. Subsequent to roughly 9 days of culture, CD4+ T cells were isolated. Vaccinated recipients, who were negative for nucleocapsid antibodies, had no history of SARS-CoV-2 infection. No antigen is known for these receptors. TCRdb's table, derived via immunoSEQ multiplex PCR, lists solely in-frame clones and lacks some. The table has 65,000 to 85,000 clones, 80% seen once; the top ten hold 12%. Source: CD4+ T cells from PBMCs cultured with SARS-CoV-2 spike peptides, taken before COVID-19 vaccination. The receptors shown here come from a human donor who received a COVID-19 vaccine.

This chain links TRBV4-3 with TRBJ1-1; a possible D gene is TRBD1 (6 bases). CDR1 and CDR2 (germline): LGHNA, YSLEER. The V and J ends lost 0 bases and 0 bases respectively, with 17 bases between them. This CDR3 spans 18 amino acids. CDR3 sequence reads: CASSQDVIRTVMNTEAFF. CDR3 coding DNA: TGCGCCAGCAGCCAAGATGTTATCAGGACAGTGATGAACACTGAAGCTTTCTTT.

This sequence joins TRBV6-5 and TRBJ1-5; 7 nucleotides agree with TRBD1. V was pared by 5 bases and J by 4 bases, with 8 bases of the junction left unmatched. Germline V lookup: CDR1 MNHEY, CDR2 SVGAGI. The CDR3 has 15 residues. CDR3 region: CASSTTGVMNQPQHF. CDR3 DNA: TGTGCCAGCAGTACAACAGGGGTGATGAATCAGCCCCAGCATTTT.

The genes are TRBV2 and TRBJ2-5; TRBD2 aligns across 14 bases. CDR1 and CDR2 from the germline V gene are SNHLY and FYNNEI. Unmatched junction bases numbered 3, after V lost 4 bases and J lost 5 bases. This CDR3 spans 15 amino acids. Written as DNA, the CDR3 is TGTGCCAGCAGTGGAAGACTAGCGGGGGGGGAGACCCAGTACTTC. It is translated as CASSGRLAGGETQYF.

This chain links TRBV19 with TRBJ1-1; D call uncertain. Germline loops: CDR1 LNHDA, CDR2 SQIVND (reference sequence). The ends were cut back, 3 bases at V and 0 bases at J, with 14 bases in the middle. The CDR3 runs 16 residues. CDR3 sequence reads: CASSIGQTDMNTEAFF. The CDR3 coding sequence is TGTGCCAGTAGTATCGGGCAGACCGACATGAACACTGAAGCTTTCTTT. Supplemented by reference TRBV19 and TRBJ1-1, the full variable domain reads DGGITQSPKYLFRKEGQNVTLSCEQNLNHDAMYWYRQDPGQGLRLIYYSQIVNDFQKGDIAEGYSVSREKKESFPLTVTSAQKNPTAFYLCASSIGQTDMNTEAFFGQGTRLTVV.

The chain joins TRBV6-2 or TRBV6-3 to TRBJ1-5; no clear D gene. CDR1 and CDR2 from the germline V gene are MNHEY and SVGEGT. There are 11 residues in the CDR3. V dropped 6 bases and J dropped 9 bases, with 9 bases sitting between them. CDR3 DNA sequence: TGTGCCAGCAGCAACCTCCCGCCCCAGCATTTT. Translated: CASSNLPPQHF.

CDR3 region: CATISDGTDTQYF. As DNA, the CDR3 is TGCGCCACCATTAGCGATGGAACAGATACGCAGTATTTT. V gene TRBV10-1 combines with J gene TRBJ2-3; D is possibly TRBD2 (5 bases). Germline assignment: CDR1 WNHNN and CDR2 SYGVQD (reference sequence). V was cut by 10 bases and J by 3 bases, with 14 bases left in between. This CDR3 contains 13 residues.

The CDR3 here is CASSARMGYAEAFF. The CDR3 coding sequence is TGTGCCAGCAGCGCGAGGATGGGATATGCTGAAGCTTTCTTT. The V gene is TRBV5-6, the J gene TRBJ1-1; no firm D call. V shed 4 bases and J shed 6 bases, with 16 bases lying between them. Germline values: CDR1 SGHDT, CDR2 YYEEEE. This CDR3 is built from 14 residues.

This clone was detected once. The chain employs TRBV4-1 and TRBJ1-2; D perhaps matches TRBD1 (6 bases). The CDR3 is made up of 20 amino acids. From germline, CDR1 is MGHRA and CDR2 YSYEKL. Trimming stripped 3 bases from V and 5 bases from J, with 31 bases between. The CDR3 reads CASSQVDKLEQGRYRYGYTF. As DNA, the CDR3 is TGCGCCAGCAGCCAGGTTGATAAATTAGAACAGGGAAGATACAGATATGGCTACACCTTC.

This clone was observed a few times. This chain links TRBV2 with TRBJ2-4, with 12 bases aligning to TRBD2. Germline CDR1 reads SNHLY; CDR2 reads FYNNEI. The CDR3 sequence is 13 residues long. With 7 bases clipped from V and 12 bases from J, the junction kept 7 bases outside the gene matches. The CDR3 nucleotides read TGTGCCAGCAACTTACTAGCGGGGGGTTCTCAGTACTTC. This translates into CASNLLAGGSQYF.

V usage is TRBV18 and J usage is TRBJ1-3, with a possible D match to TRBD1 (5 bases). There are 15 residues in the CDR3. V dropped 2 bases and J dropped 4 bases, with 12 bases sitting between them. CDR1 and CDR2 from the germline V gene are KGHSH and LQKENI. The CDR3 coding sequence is TGTGCCAGCTCACCAATCCGGGGCGACGGAAACACCATATATTTT. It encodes CASSPIRGDGNTIYF. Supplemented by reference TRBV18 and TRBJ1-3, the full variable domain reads NAGVMQNPRHLVRRRGQEARLRCSPMKGHSHVYWYRQLPEEGLKFMVYLQKENIIDESGMPKERFSAEFPKEGPSILRIQQVVRGDSAAYFCASSPIRGDGNTIYFGEGSWLTVV.

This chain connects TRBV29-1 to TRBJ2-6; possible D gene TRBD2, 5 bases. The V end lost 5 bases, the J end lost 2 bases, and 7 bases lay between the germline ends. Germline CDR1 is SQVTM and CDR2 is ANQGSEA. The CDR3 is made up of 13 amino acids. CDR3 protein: CSVSGTGANVLTF. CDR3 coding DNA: TGCAGCGTTTCGGGAACTGGGGCCAACGTCCTGACTTTC.

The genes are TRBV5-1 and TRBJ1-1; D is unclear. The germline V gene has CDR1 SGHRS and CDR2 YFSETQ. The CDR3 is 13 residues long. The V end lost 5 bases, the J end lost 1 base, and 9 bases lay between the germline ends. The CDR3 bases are TGCGCCAGCAGTAGAGTGTCGAACACTGAAGCTTTCTTT. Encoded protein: CASSRVSNTEAFF.

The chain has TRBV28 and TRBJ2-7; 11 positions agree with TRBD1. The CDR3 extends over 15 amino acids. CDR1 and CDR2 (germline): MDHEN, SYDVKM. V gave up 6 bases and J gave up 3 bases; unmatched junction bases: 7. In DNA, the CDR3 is TGTGCCAGCAGGGCAGCCGGGACAGGGGGCTACGAGCAGTACGTC. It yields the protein CASRAAGTGGYEQYV.

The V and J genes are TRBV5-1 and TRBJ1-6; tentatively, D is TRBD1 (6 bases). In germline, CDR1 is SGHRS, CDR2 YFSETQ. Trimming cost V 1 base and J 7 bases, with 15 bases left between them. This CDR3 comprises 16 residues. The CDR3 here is CASSLYLRDRNSPLHF. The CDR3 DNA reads TGCGCCAGCAGCTTGTATCTACGCGACAGGAATTCACCCCTCCACTTT.

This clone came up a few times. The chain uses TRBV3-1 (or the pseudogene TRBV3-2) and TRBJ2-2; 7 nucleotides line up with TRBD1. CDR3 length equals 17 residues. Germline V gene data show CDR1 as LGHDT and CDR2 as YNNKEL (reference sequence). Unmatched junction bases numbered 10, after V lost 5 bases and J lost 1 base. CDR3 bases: TGTGCCAGCAGCAACCTACAGGGGCGGAGGAACACCGGGGAGCTGTTTTTT. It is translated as CASSNLQGRRNTGELFF.

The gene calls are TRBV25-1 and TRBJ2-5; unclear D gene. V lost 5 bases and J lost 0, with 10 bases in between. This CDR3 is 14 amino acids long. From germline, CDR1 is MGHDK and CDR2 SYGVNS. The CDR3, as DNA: TGTGCCAGCAGTCGCCCTGGAGACCAAGAGACCCAGTACTTC. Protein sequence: CASSRPGDQETQYF.

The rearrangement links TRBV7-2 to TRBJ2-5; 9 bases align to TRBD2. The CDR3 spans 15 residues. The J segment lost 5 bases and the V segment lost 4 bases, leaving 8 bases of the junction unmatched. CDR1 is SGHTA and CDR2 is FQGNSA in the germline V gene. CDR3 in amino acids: CASSYSGGNFETQYF. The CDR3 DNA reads TGTGCCAGCAGCTATAGCGGGGGTAATTTTGAGACCCAGTACTTC.

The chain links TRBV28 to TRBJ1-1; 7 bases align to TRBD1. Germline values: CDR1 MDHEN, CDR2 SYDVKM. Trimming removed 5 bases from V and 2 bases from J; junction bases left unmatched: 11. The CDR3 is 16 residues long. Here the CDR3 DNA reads TGTGCCAGCAGTACATCGGGACAGCCGGATAACACTGAAGCTTTCTTT. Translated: CASSTSGQPDNTEAFF. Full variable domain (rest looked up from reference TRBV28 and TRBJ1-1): DVKVTQSSRYLVKRTGEKVFLECVQDMDHENMFWYRQDPGLGLRLIYFSYDVKMKEKGDIPEGYSVSREKKERFSLILESASTNQTSMYLCASSTSGQPDNTEAFFGQGTRLTVV.

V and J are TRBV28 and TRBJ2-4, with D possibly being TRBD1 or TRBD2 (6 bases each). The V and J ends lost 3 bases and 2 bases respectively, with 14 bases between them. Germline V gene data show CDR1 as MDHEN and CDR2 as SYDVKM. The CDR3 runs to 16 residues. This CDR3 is CASSLIRGDTKNIQYF. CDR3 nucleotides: TGTGCCAGCAGTTTGATTAGGGGGGATACCAAAAACATTCAGTACTTC.

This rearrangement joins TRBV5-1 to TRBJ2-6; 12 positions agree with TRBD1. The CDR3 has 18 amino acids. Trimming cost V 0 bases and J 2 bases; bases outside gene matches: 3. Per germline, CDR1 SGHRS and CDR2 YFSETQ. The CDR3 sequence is CASSLVGQGATGANVLTF. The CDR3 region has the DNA TGCGCCAGCAGCTTGGTGGGACAGGGGGCAACTGGGGCCAACGTCCTGACTTTC.

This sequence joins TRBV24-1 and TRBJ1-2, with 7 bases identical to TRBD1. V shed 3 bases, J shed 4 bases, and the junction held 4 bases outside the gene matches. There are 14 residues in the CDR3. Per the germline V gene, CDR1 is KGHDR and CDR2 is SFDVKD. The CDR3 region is CATSDLDRAYGYTF. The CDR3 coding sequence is TGTGCCACCAGTGATCTAGACAGGGCCTATGGCTACACCTTC.

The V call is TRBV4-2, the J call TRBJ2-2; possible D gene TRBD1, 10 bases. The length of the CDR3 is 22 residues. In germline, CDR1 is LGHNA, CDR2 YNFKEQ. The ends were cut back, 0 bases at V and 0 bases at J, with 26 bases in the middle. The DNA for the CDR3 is TGTGCCAGCAGCCAAGAGGACAGGGGGAGAGTAGCGGGGGCCTCGAACACCGGGGAGCTGTTTTTT. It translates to CASSQEDRGRVAGASNTGELFF.

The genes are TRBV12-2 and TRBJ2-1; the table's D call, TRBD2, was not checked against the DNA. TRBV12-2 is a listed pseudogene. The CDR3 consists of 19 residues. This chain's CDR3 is CASRPNQGLAGAGFSEQFF. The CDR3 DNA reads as TGTGCAAGTCGCCCAAACCAGGGACTAGCGGGGGCCGGATTTAGTGAGCAGTTCTTC.

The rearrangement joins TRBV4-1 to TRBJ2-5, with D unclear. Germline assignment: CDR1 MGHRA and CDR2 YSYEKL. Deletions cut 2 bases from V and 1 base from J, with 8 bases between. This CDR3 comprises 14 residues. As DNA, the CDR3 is TGCGCCAGCAGCCAACTGGGCCTCCAAGAGACCCAGTACTTC. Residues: CASSQLGLQETQYF.

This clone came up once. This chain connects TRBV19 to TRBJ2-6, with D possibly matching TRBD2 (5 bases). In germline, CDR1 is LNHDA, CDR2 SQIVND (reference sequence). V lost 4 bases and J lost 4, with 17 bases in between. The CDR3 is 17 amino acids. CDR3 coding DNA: TGTGCCAGTAGTAAAAGTCGCGGGCCGGCCGGGGCCAACGTCCTGACTTTC. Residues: CASSKSRGPAGANVLTF.

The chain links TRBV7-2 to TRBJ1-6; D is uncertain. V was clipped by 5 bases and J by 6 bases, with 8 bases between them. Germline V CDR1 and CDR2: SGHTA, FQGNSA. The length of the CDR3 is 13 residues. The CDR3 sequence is CTSSPPFNSPLHF. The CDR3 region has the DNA TGTACCAGCAGCCCTCCCTTTAATTCACCCCTCCACTTT.

The CDR3 loop reads CASSLTEEGAGDYTF. CDR3 nucleotide sequence: TGCGCCAGCAGCTTGACGGAGGAGGGAGCTGGCGACTACACCTTC. The chain links TRBV5-1 to TRBJ1-2; D not certain. Trimming took off 1 base at V and 10 bases at J, with 20 bases between the two ends. This CDR3 comprises 15 residues. The germline CDR1 and CDR2 sequences are SGHRS and YFSETQ.

CDR3 nucleotides: TGTGCCAGCTCGCTTACAGGGTCCACTAATGAAAAACTGTTTTTT. Protein: CASSLTGSTNEKLFF. V and J are TRBV18 and TRBJ1-4; tentative D call: TRBD1 (6 bases). The CDR3 is 15 residues long. Germline V gene sequence: CDR1 KGHSH, CDR2 LQKENI. V lost 6 bases and J 2 bases, leaving 13 bases between the germline ends.

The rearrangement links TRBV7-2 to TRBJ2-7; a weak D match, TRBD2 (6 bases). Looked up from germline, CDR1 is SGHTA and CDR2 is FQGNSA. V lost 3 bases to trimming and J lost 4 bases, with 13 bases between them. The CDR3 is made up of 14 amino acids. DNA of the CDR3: TGTGCCAGCAGCTTCGACCCAGGAGGGTACGAGCAGTACGTC. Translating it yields CASSFDPGGYEQYV.

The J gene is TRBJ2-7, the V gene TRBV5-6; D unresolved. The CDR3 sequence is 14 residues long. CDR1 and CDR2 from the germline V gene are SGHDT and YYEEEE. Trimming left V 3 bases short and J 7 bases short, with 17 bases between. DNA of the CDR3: TGTGCCAGCAGCTCCCGGGTGTCTCCCCGGGAGCAGTACGTC. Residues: CASSSRVSPREQYV.

DNA for the CDR3: TGTGCCAGCGCCAAGGGGGGGGCCGCAGATACGCAGTATTTT. Its translation is CASAKGGAADTQYF. The chain combines TRBV7-2 with TRBJ2-3; possible D gene TRBD2, 7 bases. V was clipped by 8 bases and J by 4 bases, with 16 bases between them. CDR1 SGHTA and CDR2 FQGNSA come from the germline V gene. The CDR3 spans 14 residues.

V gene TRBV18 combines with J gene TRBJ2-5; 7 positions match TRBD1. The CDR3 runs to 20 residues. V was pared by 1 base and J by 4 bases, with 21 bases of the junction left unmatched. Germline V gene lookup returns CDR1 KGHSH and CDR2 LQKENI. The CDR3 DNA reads TGTGCCAGCTCACCACGTAATCTCCCCAGACAGGGCCGGGTTGGAGAGACCCAGTACTTC. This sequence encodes CASSPRNLPRQGRVGETQYF.